This entry describes one T cell receptor (beta chain). Its antigen is undetermined. The sample is drawn from a study of monozygotic twins with inflammatory bowel disease. Germline values: CDR1 SGHAT, CDR2 FQNNGV. The CDR3 runs 15 residues. TCRalpha along with TCRbeta cDNA was subjected to two nested PCRs lasting about 15 and 9 cycles. TCRdb reprocessed the 5' RACE reads and stores each CDR3 protein as one record, lacking DNA. Here the sample table reports approximately 390,000 distinct CDR3 sequences. Study-wide results and caveats: In these data, no single strong IBD-associated signal or clonotype received support. Whereas healthy co-twins had higher TCRbeta diversity (inverse Simpson), IBD patients had lower diversity.

What was sequenced was blood. The rearrangement joins TRBV11-2 to TRBJ1-6; as DNA is missing, the TRBD1 call by TCRdb cannot be tested. The source is a human donor with ulcerative colitis or Crohn's disease, or a healthy co-twin of an affected twin (not recorded which). CDR3 loop: CASSLNVQGNSPLHF.